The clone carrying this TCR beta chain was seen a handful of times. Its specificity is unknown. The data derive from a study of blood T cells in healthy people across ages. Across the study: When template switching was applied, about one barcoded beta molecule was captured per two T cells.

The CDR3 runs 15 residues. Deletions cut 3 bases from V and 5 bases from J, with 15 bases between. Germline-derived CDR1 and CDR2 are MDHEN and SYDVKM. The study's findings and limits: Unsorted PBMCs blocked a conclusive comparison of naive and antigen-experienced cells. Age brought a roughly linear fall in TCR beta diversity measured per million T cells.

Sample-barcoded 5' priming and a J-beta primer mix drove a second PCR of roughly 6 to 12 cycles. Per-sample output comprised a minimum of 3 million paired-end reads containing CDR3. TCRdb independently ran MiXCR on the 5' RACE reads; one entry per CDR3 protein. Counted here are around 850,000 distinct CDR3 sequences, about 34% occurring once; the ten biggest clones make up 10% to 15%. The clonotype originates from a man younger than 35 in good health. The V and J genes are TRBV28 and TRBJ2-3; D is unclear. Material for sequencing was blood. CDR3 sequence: CASSFKEGWRDTQYF. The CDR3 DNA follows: TGTGCCAGCAGTTTTAAAGAAGGGTGGAGAGATACGCAGTATTTT.